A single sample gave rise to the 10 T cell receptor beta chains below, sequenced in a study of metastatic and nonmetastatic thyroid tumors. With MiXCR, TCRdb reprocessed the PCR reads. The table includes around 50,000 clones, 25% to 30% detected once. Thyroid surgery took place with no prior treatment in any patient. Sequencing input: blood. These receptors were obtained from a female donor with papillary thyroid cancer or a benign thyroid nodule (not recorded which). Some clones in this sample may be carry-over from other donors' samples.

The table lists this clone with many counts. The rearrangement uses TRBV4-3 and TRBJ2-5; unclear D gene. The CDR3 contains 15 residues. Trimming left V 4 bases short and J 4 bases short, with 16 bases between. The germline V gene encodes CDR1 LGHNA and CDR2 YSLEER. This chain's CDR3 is CASSRGDTWGETQYF. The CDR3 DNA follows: TGCGCCAGCAGCCGAGGTGACACGTGGGGAGAGACCCAGTACTTC.

The CDR3 bases are TGTGCCAGCAGTTTGGGGGGTATGGGTCCCTCAAACATTCAGTACTTC. It codes for CASSLGGMGPSNIQYF. The chain joins TRBV28 to TRBJ2-5; weak D call: TRBD2 (6 bases). The tail of the sequence fits TRBJ2-4 better, so the J call may be wrong. The CDR3 loop spans 16 amino acids. Germline values: CDR1 MDHEN, CDR2 SYDVKM.

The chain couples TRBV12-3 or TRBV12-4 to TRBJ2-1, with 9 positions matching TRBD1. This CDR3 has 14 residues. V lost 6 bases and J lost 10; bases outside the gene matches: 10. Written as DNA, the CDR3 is TGTGCCAGCAGATCCACAGGGGGCGCTGGGGAGCAGTTCTTC. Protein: CASRSTGGAGEQFF.

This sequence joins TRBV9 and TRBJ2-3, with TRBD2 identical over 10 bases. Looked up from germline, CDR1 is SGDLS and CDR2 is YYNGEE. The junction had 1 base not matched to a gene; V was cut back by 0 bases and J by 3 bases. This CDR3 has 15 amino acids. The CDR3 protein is CASSVDSGRTDTQYF. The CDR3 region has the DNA TGTGCCAGCAGCGTAGATAGCGGGAGGACAGATACGCAGTATTTT.

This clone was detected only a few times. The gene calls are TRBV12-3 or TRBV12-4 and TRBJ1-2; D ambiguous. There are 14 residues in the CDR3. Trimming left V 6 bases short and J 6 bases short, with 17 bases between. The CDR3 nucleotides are TGTGCCAGCAGCCTTCGAAGTCTTGGGAATGGCTACACCTTC. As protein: CASSLRSLGNGYTF.

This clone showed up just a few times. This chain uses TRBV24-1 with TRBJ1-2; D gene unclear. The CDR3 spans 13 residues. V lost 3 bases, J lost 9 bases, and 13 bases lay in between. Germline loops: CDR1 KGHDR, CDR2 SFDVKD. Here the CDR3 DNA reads TGTGCCACCAGTGATCCACCCGAGGGTCGCTACACCTTC. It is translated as CATSDPPEGRYTF.

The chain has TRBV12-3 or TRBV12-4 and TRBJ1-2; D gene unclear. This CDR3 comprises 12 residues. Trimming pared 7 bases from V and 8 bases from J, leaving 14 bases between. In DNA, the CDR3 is TGTGCCAGCACTTGCCATGGGTGCGGCTACACCTTC. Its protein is CASTCHGCGYTF.

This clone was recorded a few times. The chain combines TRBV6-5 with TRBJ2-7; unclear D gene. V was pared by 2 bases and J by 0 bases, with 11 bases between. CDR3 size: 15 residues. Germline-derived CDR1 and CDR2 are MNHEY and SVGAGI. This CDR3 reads CASSYGPDVSYEQYF. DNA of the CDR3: TGTGCCAGCAGTTACGGGCCGGACGTCTCCTACGAGCAGTACTTC.

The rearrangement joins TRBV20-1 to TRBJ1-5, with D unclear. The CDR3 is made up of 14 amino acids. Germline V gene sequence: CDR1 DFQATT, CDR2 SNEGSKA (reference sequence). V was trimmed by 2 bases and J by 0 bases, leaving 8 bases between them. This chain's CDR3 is CSARTPRSNQPQHF. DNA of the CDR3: TGCAGTGCTAGAACGCCCCGTAGCAATCAGCCCCAGCATTTT.

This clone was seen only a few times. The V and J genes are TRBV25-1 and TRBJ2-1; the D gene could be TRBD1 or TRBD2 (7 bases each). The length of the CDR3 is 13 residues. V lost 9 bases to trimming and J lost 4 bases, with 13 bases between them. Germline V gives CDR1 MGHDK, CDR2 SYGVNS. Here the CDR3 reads CASARGGYNEQFF. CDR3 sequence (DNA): TGTGCCAGTGCCAGGGGGGGGTACAATGAGCAGTTCTTC.